This T cell receptor beta chain was sequenced in a study of T-cell reconstitution after alpha-beta-depleted transplantation in children. This clonotype turned up a few times. Unique molecular identifiers were built into the TCRbeta library. TCRdb analysed the PCR reads with MiXCR anew, one entry per CDR3 protein. The data contain about 600,000 distinct CDR3 sequences, about 10% of them seen just once; the ten biggest clones take up 4%. CDR3 length: 16 amino acids. V shed 4 bases and J shed 0 bases, with 14 bases lying between them. Germline V gene lookup returns CDR1 SGHRS and CDR2 YFSETQ. The chain combines TRBV5-1 with TRBJ1-3; D might be TRBD1 (6 bases). The TCR originated in a human donor who donated a stem cell graft to a child with acute myeloid leukemia. Sequencing was performed on PBMCs from the stem cell graft donor, taken from the stem cell graft. CDR3 nucleotide sequence: TGCGCCAGCAGCCTTGGACAGAGGGGCTCTGGAAACACCATATATTTT. Protein sequence: CASSLGQRGSGNTIYF.